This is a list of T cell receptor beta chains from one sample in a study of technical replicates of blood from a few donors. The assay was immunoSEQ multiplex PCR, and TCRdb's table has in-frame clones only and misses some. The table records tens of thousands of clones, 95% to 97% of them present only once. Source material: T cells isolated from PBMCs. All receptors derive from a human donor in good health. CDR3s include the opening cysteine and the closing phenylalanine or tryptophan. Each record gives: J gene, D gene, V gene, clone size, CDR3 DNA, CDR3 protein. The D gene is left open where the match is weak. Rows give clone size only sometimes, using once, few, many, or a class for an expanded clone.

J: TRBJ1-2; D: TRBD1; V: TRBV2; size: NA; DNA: TGTGCCAGCGAGAAGGACAGGGGATATGGCTACACCTTC; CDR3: CASEKDRGYGYTF
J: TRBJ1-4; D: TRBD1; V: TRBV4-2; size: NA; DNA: TGTGCCAGCAGCCAGCCACAGGGGGTCAGTGAAAAACTGTTTTTT; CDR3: CASSQPQGVSEKLFF
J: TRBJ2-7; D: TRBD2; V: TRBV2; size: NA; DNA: TGTGCCAGCAGTGATGTGGCCCTGGGAGGGTCCTACGAGCAGTACTTC; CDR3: CASSDVALGGSYEQYF
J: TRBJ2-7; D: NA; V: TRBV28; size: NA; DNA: TGTGCCAGCAGATCAGGCCTGTCCTACGAGCAGTACTTC; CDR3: CASRSGLSYEQYF
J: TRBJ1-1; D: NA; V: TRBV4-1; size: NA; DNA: TGCGCCAGCAGCCAAAAGGGGTTCGGGAACACTGAAGCTTTCTTT; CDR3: CASSQKGFGNTEAFF
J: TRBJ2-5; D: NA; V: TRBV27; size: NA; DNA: TGTGCCAGCAGTCTGATAGTGCACGAAAAGACCCAGTACTTC; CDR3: CASSLIVHEKTQYF
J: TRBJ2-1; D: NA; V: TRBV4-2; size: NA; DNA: TGTGCCAGCAGTCCTGCGGAACCTAGTTTTGAGCAGTTCTTC; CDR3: CASSPAEPSFEQFF
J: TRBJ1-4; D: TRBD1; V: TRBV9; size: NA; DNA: TGTGCCAGCAGCAGAAATGACAGGGACCTCGAAAAACTGTTTTTT; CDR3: CASSRNDRDLEKLFF
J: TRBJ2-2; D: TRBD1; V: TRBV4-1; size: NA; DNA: TGCGCCAGCAGCCTCCGACAGGGGTCCGGGGAGCTGTTTTTT; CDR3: CASSLRQGSGELFF
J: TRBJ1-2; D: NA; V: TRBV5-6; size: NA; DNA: TGTGCCAGCAGCCCACTTGGGGAGGGAACGAGTGGCTACACCTTC; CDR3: CASSPLGEGTSGYTF
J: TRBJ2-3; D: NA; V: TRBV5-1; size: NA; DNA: TGCGCCAGCAGCCCTGGCGGGACCACAGATACGCAGTATTTT; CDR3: CASSPGGTTDTQYF
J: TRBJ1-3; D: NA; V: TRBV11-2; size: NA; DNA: TGTGCCAGCAGCTCCGTTTGGGCAGGGCGAAACACCATATATTTT; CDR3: CASSSVWAGRNTIYF
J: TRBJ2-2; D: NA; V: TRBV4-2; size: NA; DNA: TGTGCCAGCAGCCATGCGGCGGGCGACGGGGAGCTGTTTTTT; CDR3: CASSHAAGDGELFF
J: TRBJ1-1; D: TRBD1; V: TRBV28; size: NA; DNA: TGTGCCAGCAGTTTAGGGACAGAAGTTAAAGCTTTCTTT; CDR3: CASSLGTEVKAFF
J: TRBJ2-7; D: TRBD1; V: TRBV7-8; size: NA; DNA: TGTGCCAGCAGCTTCCGGGACAGGGCCTACGAGCAGTACTTC; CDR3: CASSFRDRAYEQYF
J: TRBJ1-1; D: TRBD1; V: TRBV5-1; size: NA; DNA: TGCGCCAGCAGCGGAACAGGGGGGAACACTGAAGCTTTCTTT; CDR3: CASSGTGGNTEAFF
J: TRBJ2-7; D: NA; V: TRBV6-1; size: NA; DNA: TGTGCCAGCAGTCCCAGGACTGTGTACGAGCAGTACTTC; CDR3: CASSPRTVYEQYF
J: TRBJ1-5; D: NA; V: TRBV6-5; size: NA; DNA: TGTGCCAGTCAAGCCCAAACTCATCAGCCCCAGCATTTT; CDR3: CASQAQTHQPQHF
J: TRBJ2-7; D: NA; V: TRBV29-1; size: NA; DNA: TGCAGCGTTAAAGGATCCAGGGCACACAACTCCTACGAGCGGTACTTC; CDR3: CSVKGSRAHNSYERYF
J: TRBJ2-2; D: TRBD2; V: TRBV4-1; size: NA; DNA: TGCGCCAGCAGCCATCTGCGACTAGCGGGAGTTAACACCGGGGAGCTGTTTTTT; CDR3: CASSHLRLAGVNTGELFF
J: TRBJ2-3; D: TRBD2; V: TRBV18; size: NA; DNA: TGTGCCAGCTCACCGGAAGCGGGAATGGGCACAGATACGCAGTATTTT; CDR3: CASSPEAGMGTDTQYF
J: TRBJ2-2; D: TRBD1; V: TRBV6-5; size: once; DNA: TGTGCCAGCAGTTACCGGACAGGGAGCACCGGGGAGCTGTTTTTT; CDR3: CASSYRTGSTGELFF